The rows below give T cell receptor beta chains drawn from one sample of a study of T cells in Graves' hyperthyroidism and ophthalmopathy. One entry per CDR3 protein, called by TCRdb with MiXCR from the multiplex PCR reads. The sample yields more than 500,000 distinct CDR3 sequences, 15% to 20% seen once. The material sequenced was blood. The receptor set was obtained from a young woman with Graves' ophthalmopathy. CDR3s include the opening cysteine and the closing phenylalanine or tryptophan. The order of the fields is D gene, V gene, clone size, CDR3 length, J gene, CDR3 protein, CDR3 DNA. D genes are given only for firm matches. The listing skips clone size in some rows; elsewhere it reads once, few, many or a size class.

NA	TRBV6-1	NA	15	TRBJ2-7	CASTLTLGKVYEQYF	TGTGCCAGCACCCTTACGTTGGGTAAAGTCTACGAGCAGTACTTC
NA	TRBV7-9	many	13	TRBJ1-2	CASSRDIGYGYTF	TGTGCCAGCAGCAGGGACATCGGCTATGGCTACACCTTC
NA	TRBV5-1	many	14	TRBJ1-1	CASREVGRNTEAFF	TGCGCCAGCCGGGAGGTAGGGAGGAACACTGAAGCTTTCTTT
TRBD2	TRBV6-1	few	15	TRBJ2-7	CASSPLAGASYEQYF	TGTGCCAGCAGCCCACTAGCGGGTGCATCCTACGAGCAGTACTTC
NA	TRBV5-1	once	15	TRBJ2-7	CASRQLHQGFDEQYF	TGCGCCAGCAGACAACTCCACCAGGGGTTTGACGAGCAGTACTTC
TRBD1	TRBV29-1	NA	14	TRBJ2-7	CSVEEQGVSYEQYF	TGCAGCGTTGAAGAACAGGGGGTCTCCTACGAGCAGTACTTC
NA	TRBV3-2	many	15	TRBJ2-1	CASSLIAGDGSEQFF	TGTGCCAGCAGCCTGATAGCGGGAGATGGGTCTGAGCAGTTCTTC
TRBD2	TRBV6-1	NA	17	TRBJ2-2	CASMGFGTRRVTGELFF	TGTGCCAGCATGGGGTTCGGGACTAGGAGGGTCACCGGGGAGCTGTTTTTT
NA	TRBV12-3/TRBV12-4	NA	15	TRBJ2-5	CASSPRAPAVETQYF	TGTGCCAGCAGCCCCCGGGCTCCCGCCGTAGAGACCCAGTACTTC
TRBD2	TRBV4-2	many	17	TRBJ2-3	CASSQDLDGRSTDTQYF	TGTGCCAGCAGCCAAGATCTCGACGGGAGGAGCACAGATACGCAGTATTTT
TRBD2	TRBV11-2	NA	15	TRBJ2-1	CASSFASGRYNEQFF	TGTGCCAGCAGCTTTGCTAGCGGGAGGTACAATGAGCAGTTCTTC
NA	TRBV28	many	14	TRBJ2-7	CASSFISDTRGQYF	TGTGCCAGCAGTTTTATAAGCGATACACGGGGGCAGTACTTC
NA	TRBV28	many	12	TRBJ2-7	CASSSDTYEQYF	TGTGCCAGCAGCTCCGACACATACGAGCAGTACTTC
TRBD1	TRBV12-3/TRBV12-4	many	12	TRBJ2-3	CASGQAPDTQYF	TGTGCCAGCGGACAGGCCCCAGATACGCAGTATTTT
NA	TRBV28	NA	13	TRBJ2-2	CASRLASAGELFF	TGTGCCAGCAGACTCGCCAGCGCCGGGGAGCTGTTTTTT
NA	TRBV5-1	many	13	TRBJ2-1	CASSLALYNEQFF	TGTGCCAGCAGCTTGGCTCTTTACAATGAGCAGTTCTTC
TRBD1	TRBV9	few	16	TRBJ1-6	CASSTPGDRDNSPLHF	TGTGCCAGCAGCACCCCTGGCGACAGGGATAATTCACCCCTCCACTTT
NA	TRBV12-3/TRBV12-4	NA	13	TRBJ1-2	CASSSERIDGYTF	TGTGCCAGCAGTTCGGAAAGAATAGATGGCTACACCTTC